Below, 12 T cell receptor beta chains from the same sample are listed, as sequenced in a study of blood T cell repertoires in COVID-19. The data were produced by immunoSEQ multiplex PCR, yet TCRdb's version contains in-frame clones alone and is incomplete. Of around 260,000 clones detected, around four fifths appear once; the ten largest clones hold 4.6%. What was sequenced was peripheral blood. The receptor set was obtained from a man aged 55 to 69 who had recovered from COVID-19.

The chain combines TRBV3-1 (or the pseudogene TRBV3-2) with TRBJ2-7; the D gene is possibly TRBD1 (5 bases). Trimming cost V 0 bases and J 5 bases, with 14 bases left between them. The CDR3 is 15 amino acids. CDR1 is LGHDT and CDR2 is YNNKEL in the germline V gene (reference sequence). CDR3 residues: CASSQDRSRAHEQYF. The CDR3 DNA reads as TGTGCCAGCAGCCAAGATAGGAGCAGGGCCCACGAGCAGTACTTC.

The chain is built from TRBV6-6 and TRBJ1-6, with 7 bases lining up with TRBD1. V lost 5 bases, J lost 7 bases, and 5 bases stayed unmatched. CDR1 is MNHNY and CDR2 is SVGAGI in the germline V gene (reference sequence). The CDR3 length is 14 residues. The CDR3 bases are TGTGCCAGCAGTCCCACAGGGGCAAATTCACCCCTCCACTTT. Translated: CASSPTGANSPLHF.

This chain joins TRBV6-5 and TRBJ2-2; no reliable D call. Trimming took 6 bases from V and 3 from J, leaving 8 bases between them. CDR1 and CDR2 from the germline V gene are MNHEY and SVGAGI. The CDR3 spans 13 residues. CDR3 sequence (DNA): TGTGCCAGCAGAACTATGGACACCGGGGAGCTGTTTTTT. This translates into CASRTMDTGELFF.

The chain couples TRBV19 to TRBJ1-5; 7 bases map to TRBD1. Germline assignment: CDR1 LNHDA and CDR2 SQIVND (reference sequence). This CDR3 is 16 amino acids long. V shed 5 bases, J shed 7 bases, and the junction held 14 bases outside the gene matches. In DNA, the CDR3 is TGTGCCAGTAGTCTAGGACAAAGGGGGCGCAGGCAGCCCCAGCATTTT. As protein: CASSLGQRGRRQPQHF.

V usage is TRBV9 and J usage is TRBJ2-3; 7 bases line up with TRBD2. This CDR3 has 16 residues. CDR1 and CDR2 (germline): SGDLS, YYNGEE. The ends lost 0 bases at V and 2 bases at J; junction bases unmatched: 6. The CDR3 reads CASSVETGTITDTQYF. The CDR3 DNA reads TGTGCCAGCAGCGTAGAGACCGGGACTATCACAGATACGCAGTATTTT.

V and J are TRBV6-5 and TRBJ2-1; maybe TRBD2 (6 bases). The CDR3 has 14 residues. V was clipped by 5 bases and J by 6 bases, with 14 bases between them. The V gene's germline CDR1 is MNHEY and CDR2 SVGAGI. The CDR3, as DNA: TGTGCCAGCAGTACCCCGCGGGGATTCAATGAGCAGTTCTTC. Its translation is CASSTPRGFNEQFF.

V and J are TRBV10-1 and TRBJ1-2; D remains unclear. V lost 0 bases and J lost 8, with 10 bases in between. The CDR3 sequence is 13 residues long. Germline assignment: CDR1 WNHNN and CDR2 SYGVQD (reference sequence). CDR3 sequence (DNA): TGCGCCAGCAGTGAGTCGGGGAGGTACGGCTACACCTTC. It specifies CASSESGRYGYTF.

This clone was recorded only once. This chain links TRBV6-1 with TRBJ1-6; D possibly corresponds to TRBD1 (5 bases). Trimming removed 4 bases at V and 4 bases at J, with 17 bases between. The germline V gene has CDR1 MNHNS and CDR2 SASEGT. This CDR3 has 17 residues. CDR3 DNA sequence: TGTGCCAGCAGTGCCAAAGAAGGTGGGGGGTATAATTCACCCCTCCACTTT. Translation: CASSAKEGGGYNSPLHF.

The chain employs TRBV30 and TRBJ1-1, with D tentatively TRBD1 (6 bases). This CDR3 region has 13 residues. CDR1 is GTSNPN, CDR2 SVGIG, per germline (reference sequence). Trimming left V 5 bases short and J 2 bases short, with 12 bases between. DNA of the CDR3: TGTGCCTGGTCTCTTGGGGGCAACACTGAAGCTTTCTTT. Protein sequence: CAWSLGGNTEAFF.

This clone was observed a handful of times. The rearrangement uses TRBV7-9 and TRBJ2-7, with 14 bases matching TRBD2. This CDR3 has 16 amino acids. Per germline, CDR1 SEHNR and CDR2 FQNEAQ (reference sequence). The junction had 6 bases not matched to a gene; V was cut back by 5 bases and J by 3 bases. The CDR3: CASSIRTSGRSYEQYF. In nucleotides, the CDR3 is TGTGCCAGCAGCATAAGGACTAGCGGGAGGAGCTACGAGCAGTACTTC.

V usage is TRBV7-6 and J usage is TRBJ1-2; 8 nucleotides match TRBD1. Germline CDR1 is SGHVS and CDR2 is FNYEAQ. The V segment lost 5 bases and the J segment 5 bases; nucleotides outside the gene matches: 4. This CDR3 is built from 13 residues. The CDR3 DNA follows: TGTGCCAGCAGCCTGGGACAGGATTATGGCTACACCTTC. Its translation: CASSLGQDYGYTF.

The chain employs TRBV5-1 and TRBJ1-1; D remains ambiguous. From germline, CDR1 is SGHRS and CDR2 YFSETQ. V was cut by 0 bases and J by 4 bases, with 10 bases left in between. This CDR3 has 14 residues. The CDR3 bases are TGCGCCAGCAGCTTGGTCCCCGAGGGCACTGAAGCTTTCTTT. As protein: CASSLVPEGTEAFF.